This T cell receptor (beta chain) was recorded in a study of T-cell reconstitution after alpha-beta-depleted transplantation in children. The TCRbeta library was prepared with unique molecular identifiers. TCRdb re-called the PCR reads with MiXCR, one entry per CDR3 protein. The sample contains approximately 91,000 distinct CDR3 sequences, 6.5% to 8.5% of which appear only once. The CDR3 consists of 15 residues. The V end lost 5 bases, the J end lost 1 base, and 13 bases lay between the germline ends. This clonotype was observed many times. The sequence came from a human donor who donated a stem cell graft to a child with congenital amegakaryocytic thrombocytopenia. The material was PBMCs from the stem cell graft donor, obtained from the stem cell graft. The genes are TRBV12-3 or TRBV12-4 and TRBJ2-3; TRBD1 might be the D (5 bases). Here the CDR3 DNA reads TGTGCCAGCAGTCCCTCAGGGTGGGGCACAGATACGCAGTATTTT. It encodes CASSPSGWGTDTQYF.